This entry lists 26 T cell receptor beta chains sequenced from one sample in a study of STAT5B mutations in CD4+ large granular lymphocyte leukemia. Using immunoSEQ multiplex PCR, the repertoire was profiled, and TCRdb retains in-frame clones only, with some absent. Of 30,000 to 35,000 clones listed, approximately 89% were seen once; the top ten hold more than 0.95%. Sequencing input: CD4+ T cells from blood buffy coats. Receptors originate from a human donor in good health.

The chain links TRBV9 to TRBJ2-7, with 9 nucleotides matching TRBD2. The CDR3 covers 13 residues. Germline loops: CDR1 SGDLS, CDR2 YYNGEE. The V segment lost 6 bases and the J segment 10 bases; nucleotides outside the gene matches: 11. Written as DNA, the CDR3 is TGTGCCAGCACTCGGGTCGCTAGCGGGACTCAGTACTTC. Protein product: CASTRVASGTQYF.

The V gene is TRBV19, the J gene TRBJ2-1, with TRBD2 identical over 13 bases. CDR3 length: 16 residues. The germline gives CDR1 LNHDA, CDR2 SQIVND (reference sequence). With 5 bases clipped from V and 8 bases from J, the junction kept 9 bases outside the gene matches. Here the CDR3 DNA reads TGTGCCAGTAGTCCTCTAGGGACTAGCGGGACCTATGAGCAGTTCTTC. Protein sequence: CASSPLGTSGTYEQFF. Together with reference TRBV19 and TRBJ2-1, the CDR3 gives the full variable domain: DGGITQSPKYLFRKEGQNVTLSCEQNLNHDAMYWYRQDPGQGLRLIYYSQIVNDFQKGDIAEGYSVSREKKESFPLTVTSAQKNPTAFYLCASSPLGTSGTYEQFFGPGTRLTVL.

The chain has TRBV5-1 and TRBJ2-1; 10 bases map to TRBD2. CDR1 SGHRS and CDR2 YFSETQ come from the germline V gene. V dropped 4 bases and J dropped 9; count of bases not matched to a gene: 13. This CDR3 is built from 16 residues. The CDR3, as DNA: TGCGCCAGCAGCCCTCGGGTAGCGGGAGGTGGTAGTGAGCAGTTCTTC. Translating gives CASSPRVAGGGSEQFF.

The chain is built from TRBV10-3 and TRBJ1-2; D possibly corresponds to TRBD1 (5 bases). Germline V gene lookup returns CDR1 ENHRY and CDR2 SYGVKD. Deletions cut 10 bases from V and 7 bases from J, with 28 bases between. This CDR3 is built from 16 residues. Here the CDR3 reads CATNSLRGSDPSGYTF. The CDR3 region has the DNA TGTGCCACCAACTCTCTTAGGGGCAGCGATCCTTCTGGCTACACCTTC.

This clone turned up a few times. V gene TRBV11-3 combines with J gene TRBJ1-2; a possible D gene is TRBD1 (6 bases). Trimming pared 5 bases from V and 2 bases from J, leaving 9 bases between. Germline loops: CDR1 SGHNT, CDR2 YENEEA. The CDR3 contains 13 residues. CDR3 DNA sequence: TGTGCCAGCAGCACCGACAGGAACTATGGCTACACCTTC. As protein: CASSTDRNYGYTF.

This clone appeared a single time. This chain links TRBV4-1 with TRBJ2-5; 8 nucleotides match TRBD1. The J call may be mistaken, given a closer DNA end match to TRBJ2-7. The CDR3 is 17 residues long. The germline V gene encodes CDR1 MGHRA and CDR2 YSYEKL. CDR3 amino acids: CASTVFGHGQGAYEQYF. CDR3 in DNA: TGCGCCAGCACCGTCTTCGGCCACGGACAGGGAGCCTACGAGCAGTACTTC.

The chain joins TRBV6-1 to TRBJ1-4; D not certain. Trimming took off 5 bases at V and 0 bases at J, with 7 bases between the two ends. The CDR3 runs 14 residues. CDR1 is MNHNS and CDR2 is SASEGT in the germline V gene. In DNA, the CDR3 is TGTGCCAGCAGTCCGAGAGCAACTAATGAAAAACTGTTTTTT. It translates to CASSPRATNEKLFF.

The genes are TRBV11-2 and TRBJ1-2; TRBD1 might be the D (6 bases). Germline CDR1 SGHAT, CDR2 FQNNGV. The CDR3 extends over 14 amino acids. Trimming left V 6 bases short and J 0 bases short, with 11 bases between. CDR3 in amino acids: CASRPQGPNYGYTF. The CDR3, as DNA: TGTGCCAGCAGGCCACAGGGTCCTAACTATGGCTACACCTTC.

The chain couples TRBV2 to TRBJ2-5, with 7 bases aligning to TRBD1. Per the germline V gene, CDR1 is SNHLY and CDR2 is FYNNEI. The CDR3 extends over 12 amino acids. The trim removed 3 bases at V and 7 bases at J, leaving 2 bases unmatched. This CDR3 reads CASSEPGGTQYF. DNA of the CDR3: TGTGCCAGCAGTGAGCCAGGGGGGACCCAGTACTTC.

The chain has TRBV6-5 and TRBJ1-4; D may be TRBD1 (5 bases). Trimming cost V 2 bases and J 8 bases, with 12 bases left between them. The CDR3 extends over 14 amino acids. Per germline, CDR1 MNHEY and CDR2 SVGAGI. DNA for the CDR3: TGTGCCAGCAGTTACAGGGGTTCGGAGGAAAAACTGTTTTTT. This sequence encodes CASSYRGSEEKLFF.

J is TRBJ1-2 and V is TRBV10-3, with 9 bases that match TRBD1. This CDR3 has 13 residues. V shed 8 bases, J shed 6 bases, and the junction held 7 bases outside the gene matches. Germline values: CDR1 ENHRY, CDR2 SYGVKD. DNA for the CDR3: TGTGCCATCTACACAGGGGGCGCGGATGGCTACACCTTC. The encoded protein is CAIYTGGADGYTF.

This chain uses TRBV6-5 with TRBJ2-7, with D possibly being TRBD2 (6 bases). This CDR3 comprises 15 residues. CDR1 and CDR2 (germline): MNHEY, SVGAGI. Trimming removed 1 base from V and 0 bases from J, with 10 bases in between. The DNA of the CDR3 is TGTGCCAGCAGTTACTGGCGGGGTAGCTCCTACGAGCAGTACTTC. Protein: CASSYWRGSSYEQYF.

The chain is built from TRBV18 and TRBJ1-2; the D is unclear. The CDR3 has 14 amino acids. Trimming took off 0 bases at V and 4 bases at J, with 9 bases between the two ends. Germline-derived CDR1 and CDR2 are KGHSH and LQKENI. CDR3 coding DNA: TGTGCCAGCTCACCACCGGGGAGGGTCTATGGCTACACCTTC. Protein sequence: CASSPPGRVYGYTF. Full variable domain (remainder filled in from reference TRBV18 and TRBJ1-2): NAGVMQNPRHLVRRRGQEARLRCSPMKGHSHVYWYRQLPEEGLKFMVYLQKENIIDESGMPKERFSAEFPKEGPSILRIQQVVRGDSAAYFCASSPPGRVYGYTFGSGTRLTVV.

The chain uses TRBV5-6 and TRBJ2-3, with 12 bases that match TRBD2. Germline trimming cut 4 bases from V and 5 bases from J; bases unmatched to any gene: 8. Germline loops: CDR1 SGHDT, CDR2 YYEEEE. This CDR3 contains 16 residues. The chain's CDR3 is CASSIRPSGGGDTQYF. The DNA of the CDR3 is TGTGCCAGCAGCATACGTCCTAGCGGGGGGGGAGATACGCAGTATTTT.

This clone was picked up one time. The chain joins TRBV11-1 to TRBJ1-2, with D possibly TRBD1 on 5 matching bases. Trimming removed 3 bases at V and 5 bases at J, with 7 bases between. The CDR3 extends over 12 amino acids. In germline, CDR1 is SGHAT, CDR2 FQDESV (reference sequence). The CDR3 here is CASSFQGYGYTF. The DNA of the CDR3 is TGTGCCAGCAGCTTTCAGGGATATGGCTACACCTTC. Full variable domain (outside the CDR3, taken from reference TRBV11-1 and TRBJ1-2): EAEVAQSPRYKITEKSQAVAFWCDPISGHATLYWYRQILGQGPELLVQFQDESVVDDSQLPKDRFSAERLKGVDSTLKIQPAELGDSAMYLCASSFQGYGYTFGSGTRLTVV.

The chain carries TRBV29-1 and TRBJ1-1; D is unresolved. Germline CDR1 is SQVTM and CDR2 is ANQGSEA. CDR3 length equals 12 residues. The V gene lost 6 bases and the J gene lost 3 bases, with 11 bases spanning the gap. CDR3 region: CSVSRTDTEAFF. DNA of the CDR3: TGCAGCGTAAGCAGGACCGACACTGAAGCTTTCTTT.

V gene TRBV5-8 combines with J gene TRBJ2-3; either TRBD1 or TRBD2 may supply D (5 bases each). V shed 5 bases and J shed 1 base, with 11 bases lying between them. Germline V CDR1 and CDR2: SGHTS, YDEGEE. There are 14 residues in the CDR3. CDR3 nucleotide sequence: TGTGCCAGCAGATTGAGGGGCGGCACAGATACGCAGTATTTT. Translation gives CASRLRGGTDTQYF.

The chain joins TRBV7-2 to TRBJ2-1; 10 positions match TRBD1. The CDR3 loop spans 15 amino acids. V dropped 5 bases and J dropped 5; count of bases not matched to a gene: 6. From germline, CDR1 is SGHTA and CDR2 FQGNSA. CDR3 sequence (DNA): TGTGCCAGCAGCCTGGACAGGGGGGGACACAATGAGCAGTTCTTC. Translation gives CASSLDRGGHNEQFF.

This rearrangement joins TRBV7-9 to TRBJ2-1; 8 nucleotides agree with TRBD2. The germline CDR1 and CDR2 sequences are SEHNR and FQNEAQ (reference sequence). After removal of 7 bases from V and 4 bases from J, the junction contained 9 bases not matched to a gene. The CDR3 has 15 residues. CDR3 protein: CASTQGAGGYNEQFF. The CDR3 DNA follows: TGTGCCAGCACCCAAGGGGCGGGGGGATACAATGAGCAGTTCTTC. Full variable domain (missing parts from reference TRBV7-9 and TRBJ2-1): DTGVSQNPRHKITKRGQNVTFRCDPISEHNRLYWYRQTLGQGPEFLTYFQNEAQLEKSRLLSDRFSAERPKGSFSTLEIQRTEQGDSAMYLCASTQGAGGYNEQFFGPGTRLTVL.

This rearrangement joins TRBV4-1 to TRBJ2-3, with TRBD2 matching 11 bases. V was clipped by 2 bases and J by 3 bases; unmatched bases: 13. CDR3 length: 19 amino acids. Germline V CDR1 and CDR2: MGHRA, YSYEKL. The CDR3 protein is CASSQTPLTSGRRTDTQYF. CDR3 coding DNA: TGCGCCAGCAGCCAAACTCCCCTCACTAGCGGGAGACGAACAGATACGCAGTATTTT.

The rearrangement uses TRBV9 and TRBJ1-4, with 7 bases identical to TRBD1. J lost 0 bases, V lost 6 bases, and 11 bases had no gene match. The CDR3 loop spans 17 amino acids. Germline values: CDR1 SGDLS, CDR2 YYNGEE. For the CDR3, the DNA is TGTGCCAGCACCAGGGGACAGCTCAGCGCAACTAATGAAAAACTGTTTTTT. Translating it yields CASTRGQLSATNEKLFF.

This sequence joins TRBV6-1 and TRBJ1-1, with TRBD1 identical over 10 bases. Germline CDR1 MNHNS, CDR2 SASEGT. Trimming removed 4 bases from V and 7 bases from J; junction bases left unmatched: 9. CDR3 length equals 15 residues. This CDR3 reads CASSAGDRGSGEAFF. The CDR3 nucleotides read TGTGCCAGCAGTGCCGGGGACAGGGGATCGGGTGAAGCTTTCTTT.

A single count supports this clone. DNA of the CDR3: TGTGCCATCAAGGGACACCACGGGGGCTACACCTTC. Protein product: CAIKGHHGGYTF. The chain uses TRBV6-6 and TRBJ1-2; D might be TRBD1 (6 bases). CDR1 and CDR2 from the germline V gene are MNHNY and SVGAGI (reference sequence). The CDR3 has 12 amino acids. Trimming cost V 10 bases and J 8 bases, with 17 bases left between them.

The rearrangement joins TRBV19 to TRBJ2-7; tentative D call: TRBD2 (6 bases). Trimming cost V 3 bases and J 7 bases, with 7 bases left between them. The CDR3 is 11 residues long. Germline CDR1 and CDR2: LNHDA and SQIVND (reference sequence). The CDR3 DNA is TGTGCCAGTAGTATCAGCGGGGAGCAGTACTTC. Protein product: CASSISGEQYF.

This chain uses TRBV5-1 with TRBJ2-5; 7 positions agree with TRBD1. J was trimmed by 3 bases and V by 5 bases; bases with no gene match: 7. This CDR3 has 14 amino acids. Germline-derived CDR1 and CDR2 are SGHRS and YFSETQ. CDR3 sequence reads: CASRGAGGKETQYF. CDR3 coding DNA: TGCGCCAGCAGGGGGGCAGGGGGAAAAGAGACCCAGTACTTC.

This clone was recorded once. This sequence joins TRBV6-6 and TRBJ1-3, with TRBD1 matching over 9 bases. This CDR3 has 16 amino acids. The ends lost 0 bases at V and 5 bases at J; junction bases unmatched: 5. Germline-derived CDR1 and CDR2 are MNHNY and SVGAGI (reference sequence). The CDR3 reads CASSYSGTGKRNTIYF. As DNA, the CDR3 is TGTGCCAGCAGTTACTCCGGGACAGGGAAACGAAACACCATATATTTT.